This T cell receptor beta chain derives from a study of cytomegalovirus exposure and HLA in healthy donors. Findings and caveats of the study: Associated with cytomegalovirus, according to the listing, were 150 to 200 TCR beta chains. Across all donors, roughly uniform sequencing depth was an assumption of the presence/absence analyses. Productive rates of about 90% or about 30% were seen for most TCR beta V segments in an earlier analysis.

The PCR used 60 Vbeta and 13 Jbeta primers. Here immunoSEQ multiplex PCR was the method, and the copy in TCRdb shows in-frame clones only, minus some. Altogether roughly 100,000 clones are present, roughly 82% being singletons, with the ten largest covering roughly 1.5%. As to this clone: Its antigen remains unidentified.

This sequence originates from a man between 50 and 59 years old in good health and CMV-seronegative. The sample consisted of PBMCs.

In DNA, the CDR3 is TGTGCCAGCAGCGACCCGGGACTAGCGGGGATTGAGCAGTTCTTC. Translation: CASSDPGLAGIEQFF. The J gene is TRBJ2-1, the V gene TRBV6-1, with 13 nucleotides matching TRBD2. The CDR3 covers 15 residues. V was clipped by 6 bases and J by 9 bases; unmatched bases: 8. Per the germline V gene, CDR1 is MNHNS and CDR2 is SASEGT.